The 2 T cell receptor beta chains in this list originate from one sample, sequenced in a study of beta chain features in type 1 diabetes. General study findings and limits: Shortening of TCRB CDR3s, moderate but significant, appeared in all four CD4+ subsets of Type 1 diabetes patients.

The whole isolated RNA underwent reverse transcription, so sequencing captured expressed TCRB transcripts. Clones were sequenced by immunoSEQ multiplex PCR, and TCRdb holds only the in-frame ones, with some missing. The sample shows over 300,000 clones, approximately 9.9% of them seen only once. The antigens of these receptors remain unknown. Material for sequencing was central memory CD4+ T cells from blood. These receptors were obtained from a young man with type 1 diabetes.

This clone came up a few times. This chain connects TRBV12-5 to TRBJ1-1, with D perhaps matching TRBD1 (6 bases). V lost 2 bases and J lost 3, with 13 bases in between. This CDR3 is built from 15 residues. Per germline, CDR1 LGHNT and CDR2 FRNRAP. This CDR3 is CASGLWGARDTEAFF. Written as DNA, the CDR3 is TGTGCTAGTGGTTTGTGGGGGGCGAGAGACACTGAAGCTTTCTTT. The full variable domain, in which reference TRBV12-5 and TRBJ1-1 provide the parts outside the CDR3, is DARVTQTPRHKVTEMGQEVTMRCQPILGHNTVFWYRQTMMQGLELLAYFRNRAPLDDSGMPKDRFSAEMPDATLATLKIQPSEPRDSAVYFCASGLWGARDTEAFFGQGTRLTVV.

This clone was picked up a small number of times. The genes are TRBV2 and TRBJ1-2; 7 bases line up with TRBD1. CDR1 and CDR2 (germline): SNHLY, FYNNEI. The CDR3 totals 13 residues. J was trimmed by 4 bases and V by 7 bases; bases with no gene match: 6. This chain's CDR3 is CASTSGQFYGYTF. The DNA of the CDR3 is TGTGCCAGCACCTCGGGACAGTTCTATGGCTACACCTTC. Full variable domain (rest looked up from reference TRBV2 and TRBJ1-2): EPEVTQTPSHQVTQMGQEVILRCVPISNHLYFYWYRQILGQKVEFLVSFYNNEISEKSEIFDDQFSVERPDGSNFTLKIRSTKLEDSAMYFCASTSGQFYGYTFGSGTRLTVV.